This T cell receptor beta chain comes out of a study of OX40 agonist ivuxolimab in advanced cancers. For the wider study: Ivuxolimab, which targeted the costimulatory receptor OX40 (CD134), was an agonistic, fully human IgG2 monoclonal antibody. Intravenous ivuxolimab was administered to patients every 2 weeks at six dose levels: 0.01, 0.1, 0.3, 1.5, 3 and 10 mg/kg. Among the roughly 50 dose-escalation patients, some 19 had hepatocellular carcinoma, roughly 15 melanoma, 9 renal cell carcinoma and 9 head and neck cancer. In the dose-escalation cohort, more than 75% of patients were male, and the mean age was roughly 60 years, with a range of 23 to 79. Prior anti-PD-1, anti-PD-L1 or anti-CTLA-4 therapy was permitted, and 35% to 40% of dose-escalation patients had received checkpoint inhibitors. Partial responses were achieved by three dose-escalation patients, of whom one had hepatocellular carcinoma and two had cutaneous melanoma. The purpose of peripheral TCRbeta sequencing was to test whether ivuxolimab changed TCR sequence diversity and led to clonal T-cell expansion. The paper covers the monotherapy dose-escalation part of the phase I ivuxolimab trial, which included N of about 50 patients.

Relative to germline, V is missing 5 bases and J is missing 3 bases, with 16 bases of the junction outside any gene match. The CDR3 runs 17 residues from the cysteine to the phenylalanine. Kept here is only the CDR3 DNA, which spans 51 bases and is read in frame from base 1. The germline V gene (reference sequence) yields SEHNR for CDR1 and FQNEAQ for CDR2. Genomic DNA was extracted from sorted cells for sequencing of the TCRbeta CDR3 region. The immunoSEQ Assay was used to sequence the TCRbeta CDR3 regions. Entries here come from immuneACCESS through TCRdb and include only in-frame sequences with V and J called. Some clones fail to appear in such tables; in the studies checked, an unresolved V gene covers under half of the shortfall, and the cause of the remainder is unknown. The sample table holds about 29,000 clones, of which about nine tenths were seen once. Roughly 10% of the sample comes from the top ten.

The full study reports these points: Which antigens the clonally expanded peripheral T cells were specific for was not determined. Partial responders in the 0.1-3.0 mg/kg groups had among the lowest normalized peripheral clonal expansion, especially among CD8+ T cells. After ivuxolimab, expanded clones were on average more numerous among CD8+ T cells than among CD4+ T cells. Low levels of normalized T-cell clonal expansion were also seen in some nonresponding patients. Clonal expansion of both CD4+ and CD8+ blood T cells was observed from baseline to week 6 at doses 0.1 to 3.0 mg/kg.

The trial excluded patients who had a history of autoimmune disease or were on systemic immunosuppression. Peripheral blood for TCR sequencing was collected from all dose cohorts at baseline, on cycle 4 day 1, and on cycle 7 day 1. The samples were taken from a phase I, first-in-human, multicenter, open-label dose-escalation trial of ivuxolimab. The trial enrolled adults with locally advanced or metastatic head and neck squamous cell, hepatocellular, melanoma or renal cell carcinoma. Before TCR sequencing, CD4+ T cells and CD8+ T cells from peripheral blood were sorted into separate populations. Notes on this clone: Its antigen is not yet known. There are no base qualities to consult, and no much larger clone falls within one base.

The sample in question was CD4+ or CD8+ T cells sorted from blood, obtained in a trial of the OX40 agonist ivuxolimab. The V gene is TRBV7-9 and the J gene is TRBJ2-7, with TRBD1 matching 7 junction bases. This TCR was sampled from an adult with an advanced solid tumor such as melanoma, head and neck, liver or kidney cancer. The DNA reads as follows: TGTGCCAGCAGCCCAAGACAGGGCGAGCCTTACCGCTACGAGCAGTACTTC. Translation gives CASSPRQGEPYRYEQYF.